This T cell receptor beta chain is drawn from a study of blood T cell repertoires in COVID-19. Study-wide context: PBMCs, B-cell-depleted T cells, or T cells were the source of the cDNA or gDNA that made up the material.

V was trimmed by 1 base and J by 13 bases, leaving 11 bases between them. Germline CDR1 SGHTA, CDR2 FQGTGA. The length of the CDR3 is 12 residues. Assay used: immunoSEQ multiplex PCR; TCRdb lists only in-frame clones, some missing. The data show roughly 60,000 clones, about four fifths seen once. This TCR was sampled from a human donor in a cohort sampled during active COVID-19. Sequenced input: peripheral blood. The J gene is TRBJ2-1, the V gene TRBV7-3; maybe TRBD2 (7 bases). The DNA for the CDR3 is TGTGCCAGCAGCTTAAAGGGGGGGAACCAGTTCTTC. Its protein product is CASSLKGGNQFF.